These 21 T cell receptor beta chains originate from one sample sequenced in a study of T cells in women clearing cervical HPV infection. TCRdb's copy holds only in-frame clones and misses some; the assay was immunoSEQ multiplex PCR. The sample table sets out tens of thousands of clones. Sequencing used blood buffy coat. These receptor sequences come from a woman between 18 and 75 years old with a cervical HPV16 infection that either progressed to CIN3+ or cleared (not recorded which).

CDR3 DNA, as far as it was read: TGTGCCAGCAGCCTCGGTGCGGGTAGTAATCAGCCC. Translated, it gives CASSLGAGSNQP. The CDR3 as a whole reads CASSLGAGSNQPQHF. This chain joins TRBV7-2 and TRBJ1-5; D is undetermined. The read halts 3 residues ahead of the CDR3 end, with the missing end drawn from the germline J gene. Trimming took 5 bases from V and 4 from J, leaving 15 bases between them. The length of the CDR3 is 15 residues. Germline V gene data show CDR1 as SGHTA and CDR2 as FQGNSA.

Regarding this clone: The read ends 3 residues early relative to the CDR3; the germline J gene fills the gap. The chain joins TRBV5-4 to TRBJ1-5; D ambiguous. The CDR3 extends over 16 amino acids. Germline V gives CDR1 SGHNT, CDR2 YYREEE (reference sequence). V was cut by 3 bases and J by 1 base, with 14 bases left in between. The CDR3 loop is CASSSGGLASNQPQHF. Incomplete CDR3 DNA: TGTGCCAGCAGCTCAGGAGGACTGGCGAGCAATCAGCCC.

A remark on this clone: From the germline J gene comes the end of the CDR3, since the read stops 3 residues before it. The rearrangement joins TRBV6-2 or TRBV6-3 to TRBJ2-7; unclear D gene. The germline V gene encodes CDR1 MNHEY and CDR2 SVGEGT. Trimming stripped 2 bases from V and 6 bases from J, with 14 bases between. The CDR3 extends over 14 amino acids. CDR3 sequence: CASSYTLLTSEQYF. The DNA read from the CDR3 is TGTGCCAGCAGTTACACGCTGCTAACGAGCGAG.

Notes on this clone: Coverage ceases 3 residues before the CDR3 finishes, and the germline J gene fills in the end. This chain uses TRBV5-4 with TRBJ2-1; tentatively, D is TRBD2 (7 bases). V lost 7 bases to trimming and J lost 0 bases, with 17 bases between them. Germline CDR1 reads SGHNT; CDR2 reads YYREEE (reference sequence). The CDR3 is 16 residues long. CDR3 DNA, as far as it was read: TGTGCCAGCCTATCTGGGGGGGCCAGCTCCTACAATGAG. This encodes CASLSGGASSYNE. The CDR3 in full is CASLSGGASSYNEQFF.

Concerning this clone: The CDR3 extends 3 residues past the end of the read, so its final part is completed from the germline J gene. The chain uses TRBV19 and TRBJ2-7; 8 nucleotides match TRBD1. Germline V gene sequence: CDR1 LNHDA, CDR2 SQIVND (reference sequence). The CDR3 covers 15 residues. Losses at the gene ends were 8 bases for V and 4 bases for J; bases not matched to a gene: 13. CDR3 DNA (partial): TGTGCCAGTCAGAGGGAAAACAGGGGGAGTTACGAG. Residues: CASQRENRGSYE. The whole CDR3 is CASQRENRGSYEQYF.

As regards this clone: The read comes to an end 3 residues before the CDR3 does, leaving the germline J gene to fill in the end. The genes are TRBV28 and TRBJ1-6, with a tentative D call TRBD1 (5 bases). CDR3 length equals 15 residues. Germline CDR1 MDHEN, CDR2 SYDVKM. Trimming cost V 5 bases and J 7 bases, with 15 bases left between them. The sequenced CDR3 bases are TGTGCCAGCAGTCCCCCTACCGAGGGGAATTCACCC. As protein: CASSPPTEGNSP. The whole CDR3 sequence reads CASSPPTEGNSPLHF.

The CDR3 sequence: CAWSATGSGGYTF. The DNA read from the CDR3 is TGTGCCTGGAGTGCGACAGGGTCGGGAGGC. The rearrangement uses TRBV30 and TRBJ1-2, with 7 bases fitting TRBD1. The observed sequence ends 3 residues before the CDR3 terminus, with the missing tail filled in from the germline J gene. CDR1 GTSNPN and CDR2 SVGIG come from the germline V gene (reference sequence). CDR3 length: 13 amino acids.

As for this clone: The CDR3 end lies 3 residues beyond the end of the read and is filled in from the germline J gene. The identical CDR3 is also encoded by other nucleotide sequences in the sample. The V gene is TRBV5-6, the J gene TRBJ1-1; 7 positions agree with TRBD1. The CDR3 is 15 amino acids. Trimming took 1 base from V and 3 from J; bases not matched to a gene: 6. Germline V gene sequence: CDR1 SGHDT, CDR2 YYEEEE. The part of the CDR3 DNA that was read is TGTGCCAGCAGCTTGTTAGACAGGGATGACACTGAA. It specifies CASSLLDRDDTE. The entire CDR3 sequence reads CASSLLDRDDTEAFF.

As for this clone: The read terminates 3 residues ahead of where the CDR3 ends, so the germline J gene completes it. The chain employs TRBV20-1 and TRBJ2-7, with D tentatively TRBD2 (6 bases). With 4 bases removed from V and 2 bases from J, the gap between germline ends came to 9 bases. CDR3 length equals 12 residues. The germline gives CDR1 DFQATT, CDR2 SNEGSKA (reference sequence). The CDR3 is CSAKWTTYEQYF. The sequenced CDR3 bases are TGCAGTGCTAAGTGGACTACCTACGAG.

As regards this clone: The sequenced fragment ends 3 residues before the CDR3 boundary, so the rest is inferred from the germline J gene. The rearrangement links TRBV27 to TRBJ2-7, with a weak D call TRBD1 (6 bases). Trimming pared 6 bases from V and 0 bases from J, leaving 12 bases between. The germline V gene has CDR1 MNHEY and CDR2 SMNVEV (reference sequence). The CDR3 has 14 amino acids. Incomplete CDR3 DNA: TGTGCCAGCAGACCCCTGACAGGCTCCTACGAG. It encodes CASRPLTGSYE. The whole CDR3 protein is CASRPLTGSYEQYF.

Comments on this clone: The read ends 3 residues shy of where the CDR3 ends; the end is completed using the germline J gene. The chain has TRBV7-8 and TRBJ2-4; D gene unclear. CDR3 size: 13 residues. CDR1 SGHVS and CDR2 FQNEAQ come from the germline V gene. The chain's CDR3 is CASSLDGAYPQYF. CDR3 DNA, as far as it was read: TGTGCCAGCAGCTTAGACGGTGCCTACCCT.

Incomplete CDR3 DNA: TGCAGTGCTAGTCCAGGGGAGGGC. Protein: CSASPGEG. The complete CDR3 reads CSASPGEGYTF. The chain couples TRBV20-1 to TRBJ1-2; a weak D match, TRBD1 (6 bases). With the read ending 3 residues before the CDR3 end, the germline J gene is used to fill in that end. The CDR3 loop spans 11 amino acids. CDR1 DFQATT and CDR2 SNEGSKA come from the germline V gene (reference sequence).

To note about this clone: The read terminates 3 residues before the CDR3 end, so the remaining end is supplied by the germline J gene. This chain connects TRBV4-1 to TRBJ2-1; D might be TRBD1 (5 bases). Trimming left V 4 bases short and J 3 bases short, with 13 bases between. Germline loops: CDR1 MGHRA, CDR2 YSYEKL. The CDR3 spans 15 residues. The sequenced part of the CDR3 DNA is TGCGCCAGCAGCCCCTCGGACATGAACTACAATGAG. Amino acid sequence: CASSPSDMNYNE. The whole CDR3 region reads CASSPSDMNYNEQFF.

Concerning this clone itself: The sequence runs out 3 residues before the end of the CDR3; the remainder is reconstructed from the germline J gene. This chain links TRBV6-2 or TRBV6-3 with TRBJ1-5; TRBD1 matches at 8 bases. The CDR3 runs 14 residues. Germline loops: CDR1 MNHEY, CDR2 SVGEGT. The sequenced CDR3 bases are TGTGCCAGTCGTCCCGATAGCAGGGGGCAACCC. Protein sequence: CASRPDSRGQP. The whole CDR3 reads CASRPDSRGQPQHF.

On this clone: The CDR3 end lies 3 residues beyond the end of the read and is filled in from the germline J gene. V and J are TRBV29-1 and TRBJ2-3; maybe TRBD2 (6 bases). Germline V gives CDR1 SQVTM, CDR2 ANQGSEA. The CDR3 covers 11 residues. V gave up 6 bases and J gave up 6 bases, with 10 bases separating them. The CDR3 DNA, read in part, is TGCAGCGTCAATGGGGGGGATACG. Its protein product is CSVNGGDT. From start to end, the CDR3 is CSVNGGDTQYF.

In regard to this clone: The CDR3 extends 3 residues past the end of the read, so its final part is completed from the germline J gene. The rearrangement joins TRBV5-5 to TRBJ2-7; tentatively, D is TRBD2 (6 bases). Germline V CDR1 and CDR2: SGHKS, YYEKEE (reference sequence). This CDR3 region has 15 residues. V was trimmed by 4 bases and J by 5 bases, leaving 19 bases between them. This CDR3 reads CASSRRDSDDNEQYF. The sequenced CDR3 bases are TGTGCCAGCAGCCGACGGGACTCCGATGATAACGAG.

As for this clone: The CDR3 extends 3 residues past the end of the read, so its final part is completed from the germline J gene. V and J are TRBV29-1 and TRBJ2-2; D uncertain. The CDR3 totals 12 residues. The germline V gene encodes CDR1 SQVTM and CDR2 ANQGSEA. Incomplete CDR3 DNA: TGCAGCGCACTTGCAACTAATGAAAAG. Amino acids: CSALATNEK. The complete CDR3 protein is CSALATNEKLFF.

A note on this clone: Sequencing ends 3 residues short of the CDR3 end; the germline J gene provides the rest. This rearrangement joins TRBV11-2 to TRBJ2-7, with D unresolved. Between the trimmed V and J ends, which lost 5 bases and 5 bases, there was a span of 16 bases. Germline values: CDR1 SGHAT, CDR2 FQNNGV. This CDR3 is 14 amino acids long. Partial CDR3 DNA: TGTGCCAGCAGCCCTAAATGGTCTTCCGACGAG. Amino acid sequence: CASSPKWSSDE. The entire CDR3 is CASSPKWSSDEQYF.

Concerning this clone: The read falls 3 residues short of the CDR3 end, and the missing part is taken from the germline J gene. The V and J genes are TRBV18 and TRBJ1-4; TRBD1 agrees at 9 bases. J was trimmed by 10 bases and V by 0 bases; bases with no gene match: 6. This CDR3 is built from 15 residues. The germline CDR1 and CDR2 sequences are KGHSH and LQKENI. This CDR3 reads CASSPPRQGGTKLFF. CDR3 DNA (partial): TGTGCCAGCTCACCACCGAGACAGGGGGGCACAAAA.

The part of the CDR3 DNA that was read is TGTGCCAGCAGCGAGGGCAGGGGAGACTATGGC. This encodes CASSEGRGDYG. The CDR3, in full, reads CASSEGRGDYGYTF. This chain links TRBV5-6 with TRBJ1-2; tentative D call: TRBD1 (6 bases). The CDR3 end falls 3 residues outside the read, so it is completed with the germline J gene. Per germline, CDR1 SGHDT and CDR2 YYEEEE. CDR3 length equals 14 residues. V lost 4 bases and J lost 3, with 13 bases in between.

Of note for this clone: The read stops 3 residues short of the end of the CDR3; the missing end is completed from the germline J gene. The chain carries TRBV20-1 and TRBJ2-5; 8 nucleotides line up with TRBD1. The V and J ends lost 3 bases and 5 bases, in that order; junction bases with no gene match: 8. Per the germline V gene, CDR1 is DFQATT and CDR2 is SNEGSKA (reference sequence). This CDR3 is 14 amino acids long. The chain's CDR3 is CSASPTGGPETQYF. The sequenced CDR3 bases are TGCAGTGCTAGTCCCACAGGGGGGCCGGAGACC.